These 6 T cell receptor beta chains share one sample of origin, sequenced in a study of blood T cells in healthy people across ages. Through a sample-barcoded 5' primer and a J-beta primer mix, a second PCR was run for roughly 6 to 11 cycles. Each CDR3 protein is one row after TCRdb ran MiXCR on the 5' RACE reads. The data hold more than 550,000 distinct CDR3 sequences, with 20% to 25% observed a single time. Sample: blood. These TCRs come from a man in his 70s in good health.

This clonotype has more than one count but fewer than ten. CDR3 coding DNA: TGTGCCACCAGCAGAGACCGCCCCCGGAGCTCCTACAATGAGCAGTTCTTC. It yields the protein CATSRDRPRSSYNEQFF. This rearrangement joins TRBV15 to TRBJ2-1; no clear D gene. Germline V CDR1 and CDR2: LNHNV, YYDKDF (reference sequence). Between the trimmed V and J ends, which lost 0 bases and 0 bases, there was a span of 12 bases. The CDR3 loop spans 17 amino acids.

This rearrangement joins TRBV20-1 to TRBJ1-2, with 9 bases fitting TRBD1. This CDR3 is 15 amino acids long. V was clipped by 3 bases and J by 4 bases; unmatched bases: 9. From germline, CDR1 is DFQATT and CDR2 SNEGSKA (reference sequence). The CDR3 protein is CSARRDRVYTYGYTF. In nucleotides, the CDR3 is TGCAGTGCTAGGAGGGACAGGGTCTATACCTATGGCTACACCTTC.

CDR3 nucleotide sequence: TGTGCCAGTAGTATGCAGGGGAATATGAACACTGAAGCTTTCTTT. It codes for CASSMQGNMNTEAFF. This chain joins TRBV19 and TRBJ1-1; tentatively, D is TRBD1 (6 bases). The CDR3 is made up of 15 amino acids. Germline V gene data show CDR1 as LNHDA and CDR2 as SQIVND (reference sequence). The ends were cut back, 3 bases at V and 0 bases at J, with 11 bases in the middle.

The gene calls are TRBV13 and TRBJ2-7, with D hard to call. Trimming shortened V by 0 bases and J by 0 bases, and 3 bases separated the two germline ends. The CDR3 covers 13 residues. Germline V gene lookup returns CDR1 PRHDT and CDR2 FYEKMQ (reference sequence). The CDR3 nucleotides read TGTGCCAGCAGCTTAGGGAGCTCCTACGAGCAGTACGTC. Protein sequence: CASSLGSSYEQYV.

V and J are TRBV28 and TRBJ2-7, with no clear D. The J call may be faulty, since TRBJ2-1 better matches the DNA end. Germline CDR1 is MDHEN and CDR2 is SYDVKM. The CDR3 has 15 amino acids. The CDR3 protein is CASSLLSLRYDEQFF. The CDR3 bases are TGTGCCAGCAGTTTACTAAGCCTGCGATACGATGAGCAGTTCTTC.

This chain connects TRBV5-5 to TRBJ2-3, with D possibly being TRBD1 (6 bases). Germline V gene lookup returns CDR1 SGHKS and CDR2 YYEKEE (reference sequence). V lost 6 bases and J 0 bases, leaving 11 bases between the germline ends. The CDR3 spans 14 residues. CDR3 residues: CASTQGPSTDTQYF. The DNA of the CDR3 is TGTGCCAGCACCCAGGGGCCTAGCACAGATACGCAGTATTTT.